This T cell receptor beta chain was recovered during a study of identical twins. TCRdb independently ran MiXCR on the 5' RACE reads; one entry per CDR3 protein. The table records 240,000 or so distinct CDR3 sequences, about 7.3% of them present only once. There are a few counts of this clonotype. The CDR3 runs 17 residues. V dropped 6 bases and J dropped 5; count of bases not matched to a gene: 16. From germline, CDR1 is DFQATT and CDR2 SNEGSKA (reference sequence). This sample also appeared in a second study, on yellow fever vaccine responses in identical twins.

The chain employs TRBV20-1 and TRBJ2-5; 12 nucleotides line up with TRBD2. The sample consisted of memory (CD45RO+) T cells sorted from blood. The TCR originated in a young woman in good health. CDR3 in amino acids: CSAALRLAGGPGETQYF. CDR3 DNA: TGCAGTGCCGCCCTCCGTCTAGCGGGAGGGCCGGGTGAGACCCAGTACTTC.